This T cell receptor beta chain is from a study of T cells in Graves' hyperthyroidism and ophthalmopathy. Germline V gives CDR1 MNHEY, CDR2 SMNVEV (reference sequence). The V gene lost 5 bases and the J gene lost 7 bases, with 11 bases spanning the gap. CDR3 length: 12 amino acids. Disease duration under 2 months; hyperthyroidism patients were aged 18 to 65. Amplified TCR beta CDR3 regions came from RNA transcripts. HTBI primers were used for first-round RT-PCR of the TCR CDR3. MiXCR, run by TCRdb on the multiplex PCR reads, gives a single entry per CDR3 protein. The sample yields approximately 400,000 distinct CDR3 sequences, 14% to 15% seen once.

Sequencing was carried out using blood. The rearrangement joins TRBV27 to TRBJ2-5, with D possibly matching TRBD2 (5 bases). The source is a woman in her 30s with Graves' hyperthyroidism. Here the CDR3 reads CASSGTGLTQYF. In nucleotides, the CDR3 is TGTGCCAGCAGTGGAACGGGATTGACCCAGTACTTC.